This T cell receptor beta chain was captured in a study of blood T cell repertoires in COVID-19. The data were produced by immunoSEQ multiplex PCR, yet TCRdb's version contains in-frame clones alone and is incomplete. This table has roughly 260,000 clones, roughly 88% appearing once. The receptor was isolated from a middle-aged woman who had recovered from COVID-19. Sequenced input: peripheral blood.

The CDR3 DNA reads as TGTGCCAGCAGCCGCGCACCGGGGGGCTTTGGCACAGATACGCAGTATTTT. Protein: CASSRAPGGFGTDTQYF. The V call is TRBV3-1 (or the pseudogene TRBV3-2), the J call TRBJ2-3; D perhaps matches TRBD2 (7 bases). In germline, CDR1 is LGHDT, CDR2 YNNKEL (reference sequence). CDR3 length: 17 amino acids. The ends were cut back, 4 bases at V and 1 base at J, with 18 bases in the middle.